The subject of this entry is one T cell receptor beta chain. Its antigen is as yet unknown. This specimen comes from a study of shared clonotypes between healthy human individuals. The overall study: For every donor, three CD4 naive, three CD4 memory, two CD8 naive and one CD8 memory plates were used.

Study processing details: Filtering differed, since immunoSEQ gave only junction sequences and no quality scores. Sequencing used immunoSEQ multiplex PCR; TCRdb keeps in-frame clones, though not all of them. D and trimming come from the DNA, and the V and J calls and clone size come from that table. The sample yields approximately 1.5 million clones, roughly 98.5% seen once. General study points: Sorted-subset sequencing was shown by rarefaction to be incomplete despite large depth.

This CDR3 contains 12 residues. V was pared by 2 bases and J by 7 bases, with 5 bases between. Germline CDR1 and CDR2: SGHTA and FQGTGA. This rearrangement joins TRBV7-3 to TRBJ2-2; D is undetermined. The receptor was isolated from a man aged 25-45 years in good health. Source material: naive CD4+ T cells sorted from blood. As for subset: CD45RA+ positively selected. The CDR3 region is CASSLAGGELFF. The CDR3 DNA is TGTGCCAGCAGCTTAGCTGGCGGGGAGCTGTTTTTT.